The 25 T cell receptor beta chains below come from one sample, sequenced in a study of cytomegalovirus exposure and HLA in healthy donors. This table comes from immunoSEQ multiplex PCR, and its TCRdb copy is limited to in-frame clones, with some not included. This table holds around 240,000 clones, roughly 90% found once. Sequencing was done on a sample of PBMCs. The source is a woman under 30 in good health and CMV-seronegative.

This chain joins TRBV4-1 and TRBJ2-6, with 8 positions matching TRBD1. The V segment lost 0 bases and the J segment 2 bases; nucleotides outside the gene matches: 3. Germline loops: CDR1 MGHRA, CDR2 YSYEKL. There are 17 residues in the CDR3. The CDR3 DNA sequence: TGCGCCAGCAGCCAAGAAGCAGGGGGCGCTGGGGCCAACGTCCTGACTTTC. Its translation: CASSQEAGGAGANVLTF.

This sequence joins TRBV6-1 and TRBJ1-5, with 7 nucleotides matching TRBD1. This CDR3 has 15 residues. V trimming: 5 bases; J trimming: 2 bases; junction bases outside the gene matches: 6. CDR1 and CDR2 from the germline V gene are MNHNS and SASEGT. CDR3 loop: CASSLGGLGNQPQHF. In DNA form, the CDR3 reads TGTGCCAGCAGTTTAGGGGGCCTGGGCAATCAGCCCCAGCATTTT.

V gene TRBV19 combines with J gene TRBJ2-1, with 7 nucleotides matching TRBD2. From germline, CDR1 is LNHDA and CDR2 SQIVND (reference sequence). The CDR3 is made up of 13 amino acids. V dropped 4 bases and J dropped 14; count of bases not matched to a gene: 11. Here the CDR3 reads CASSTQERGREFF. In DNA form, the CDR3 reads TGTGCCAGTAGTACCCAGGAGCGGGGTAGGGAGTTCTTC.

The rearrangement uses TRBV6-5 and TRBJ2-3; no definite D call. There are 14 residues in the CDR3. V lost 4 bases and J lost 2, with 10 bases in between. The V gene's germline CDR1 is MNHEY and CDR2 SVGAGI. CDR3 coding DNA: TGTGCCAGCAGTTTAGTCTCCAACACAGATACGCAGTATTTT. Its protein is CASSLVSNTDTQYF.

The genes are TRBV27 and TRBJ1-3, with 7 bases matching TRBD1. V shed 6 bases, J shed 4 bases, and the junction held 3 bases outside the gene matches. This CDR3 has 13 residues. CDR1 and CDR2 from the germline V gene are MNHEY and SMNVEV (reference sequence). This CDR3 is CASSRQGGNTIYF. CDR3 nucleotides: TGTGCCAGCAGCCGACAGGGAGGAAACACCATATATTTT.

The CDR3 loop is CASSLGVDMNTEAFF. The CDR3 nucleotides are TGTGCCAGCAGCTTGGGGGTAGACATGAACACTGAAGCTTTCTTT. The chain combines TRBV5-4 with TRBJ1-1; D unresolved. The V end was cut by 0 bases, the J end by 0 bases, with 9 bases between. This CDR3 has 15 amino acids. Germline CDR1 SGHNT, CDR2 YYREEE (reference sequence).

This chain connects TRBV2 to TRBJ1-3; D is uncertain. The CDR3 covers 18 residues. The germline V and J ends were trimmed by 2 bases and 1 base, with 18 bases remaining between them. Germline V gives CDR1 SNHLY, CDR2 FYNNEI. This CDR3 reads CASSERSGRMKSGNTIYF. CDR3 DNA sequence: TGTGCCAGCAGTGAACGGTCAGGAAGAATGAAATCTGGAAACACCATATATTTT. The full variable domain, with the rest looked up from reference TRBV2 and TRBJ1-3, is EPEVTQTPSHQVTQMGQEVILRCVPISNHLYFYWYRQILGQKVEFLVSFYNNEISEKSEIFDDQFSVERPDGSNFTLKIRSTKLEDSAMYFCASSERSGRMKSGNTIYFGEGSWLTVV.

The chain combines TRBV5-1 with TRBJ2-1; D is possibly TRBD2 (6 bases). This CDR3 region has 13 residues. V lost 5 bases to trimming and J lost 8 bases, with 14 bases between them. The germline CDR1 and CDR2 sequences are SGHRS and YFSETQ. The CDR3 loop reads CASRVRGLDEQFF. The CDR3 region has the DNA TGCGCCAGCAGGGTGCGGGGTCTGGATGAGCAGTTCTTC.

V usage is TRBV11-2 and J usage is TRBJ2-5, with TRBD2 identical over 8 bases. The CDR3 runs 15 residues. The ends lost 5 bases at V and 7 bases at J; junction bases unmatched: 12. The germline V gene has CDR1 SGHAT and CDR2 FQNNGV. The CDR3 nucleotides are TGTGCCAGCAGCGATGGGACTAGAGAAGGGGTGACCCAGTACTTC. Its translation: CASSDGTREGVTQYF.

V is TRBV6-1 and J is TRBJ2-1; D is perhaps TRBD1 (5 bases). Germline V gene data show CDR1 as MNHNS and CDR2 as SASEGT. The CDR3 spans 15 residues. The V end was cut by 1 base, the J end by 0 bases, with 7 bases between. CDR3: CASSEDRSSYNEQFF. The CDR3 coding sequence is TGTGCCAGCAGTGAAGACAGGAGCTCCTACAATGAGCAGTTCTTC.

The V call is TRBV28, the J call TRBJ2-1; TRBD2 matches 13 bases. Germline trimming cut 6 bases from V and 4 bases from J; bases unmatched to any gene: 3. Germline CDR1 and CDR2: MDHEN and SYDVKM. This CDR3 spans 15 amino acids. This chain's CDR3 is CASSTGLAGYNEQFF. DNA of the CDR3: TGTGCCAGCAGCACGGGACTAGCGGGGTACAATGAGCAGTTCTTC.

The V call is TRBV25-1, the J call TRBJ2-5, with TRBD2 matching 10 bases. Germline V gene data show CDR1 as MGHDK and CDR2 as SYGVNS. This CDR3 has 15 amino acids. Losses at the gene ends were 5 bases for V and 5 bases for J; bases not matched to a gene: 8. The CDR3 DNA is TGTGCCAGCAGTTACTTAGCGGGGGGAAAGGAGACCCAGTACTTC. Translating gives CASSYLAGGKETQYF.

The rearrangement uses TRBV19 and TRBJ1-1; D ambiguous. CDR1 and CDR2 (germline): LNHDA, SQIVND (reference sequence). This CDR3 has 15 amino acids. V was shortened by 5 bases and J by 0 bases, with 13 bases between the two germline ends. CDR3 amino acids: CASSPRRVMNTEAFF. The CDR3 coding sequence is TGTGCCAGTAGTCCCCGGAGGGTCATGAACACTGAAGCTTTCTTT.

CDR3 amino acids: CASSQDHGGIAKNIQYF. CDR3 nucleotide sequence: TGTGCCAGCAGCCAAGATCACGGGGGTATCGCCAAAAACATTCAGTACTTC. The chain carries TRBV4-2 and TRBJ2-4, with D possibly TRBD2 on 6 matching bases. CDR3 size: 17 residues. Deletions cut 0 bases from V and 1 base from J, with 13 bases between. Looked up from germline, CDR1 is LGHNA and CDR2 is YNFKEQ.

This chain joins TRBV10-3 and TRBJ1-1, with 9 bases fitting TRBD1. With V trimmed by 7 bases and J by 5 bases, 8 bases remained unmatched. Germline V gene data show CDR1 as ENHRY and CDR2 as SYGVKD. The CDR3 spans 14 residues. CDR3 region: CAIKGDRVETEAFF. The DNA of the CDR3 is TGTGCCATCAAGGGGGACAGGGTTGAAACTGAAGCTTTCTTT.

CDR3 sequence reads: CASSPFYTDTQYF. The CDR3 nucleotides are TGTGCCAGCAGTCCGTTCTACACAGATACGCAGTATTTT. J is TRBJ2-3 and V is TRBV6-5, with D hard to call. The germline gives CDR1 MNHEY, CDR2 SVGAGI. This CDR3 region has 13 residues. The V end was cut by 5 bases, the J end by 2 bases, with 8 bases between.

This chain's CDR3 is CASIQGVHSNQPQHF. CDR3 DNA: TGTGCCAGTATACAGGGCGTTCATAGCAATCAGCCCCAGCATTTT. The V and J genes are TRBV6-6 and TRBJ1-5; possibly TRBD1 for D (6 bases). The germline V and J ends were trimmed by 9 bases and 0 bases, with 15 bases remaining between them. The CDR3 covers 15 residues. Germline lookup yields CDR1 MNHNY and CDR2 SVGAGI (reference sequence).

The chain recombines TRBV6-5 with TRBJ1-2; D possibly corresponds to TRBD1 (5 bases). The CDR3 is made up of 14 amino acids. Trimming cost V 4 bases and J 0 bases, with 9 bases left between them. Germline V gene data show CDR1 as MNHEY and CDR2 as SVGAGI. The CDR3 loop reads CASSLTDPNYGYTF. CDR3 in DNA: TGTGCCAGCAGTTTGACAGATCCTAACTATGGCTACACCTTC.

The CDR3 nucleotides are TGTGCCAGCAGTCCACTCCACGGAGGAGGTGAAAACACTGAAGCTTTCTTT. Encoded protein: CASSPLHGGGENTEAFF. V is TRBV27 and J is TRBJ1-1; no reliable D call. V dropped 5 bases and J dropped 2 bases, with 21 bases sitting between them. Germline CDR1 and CDR2: MNHEY and SMNVEV (reference sequence). There are 17 residues in the CDR3.

The V and J genes are TRBV4-1 and TRBJ2-2, with 8 bases fitting TRBD2. The CDR3 extends over 18 amino acids. Germline assignment: CDR1 MGHRA and CDR2 YSYEKL. V was pared by 4 bases and J by 4 bases, with 14 bases of the junction left unmatched. CDR3 nucleotide sequence: TGCGCCAGCAGCCCGGCTGGGGGGCGGGGGGCCATCACCGGGGAGCTGTTTTTT. This gives the protein CASSPAGGRGAITGELFF.

The chain uses TRBV5-4 and TRBJ1-1; no reliable D call. The CDR3 length is 13 residues. The V and J ends lost 0 bases and 1 base respectively, with 4 bases between them. CDR1 SGHNT and CDR2 YYREEE come from the germline V gene (reference sequence). DNA for the CDR3: TGTGCCAGCAGCTTGGAACAGAACACTGAAGCTTTCTTT. Amino acids: CASSLEQNTEAFF.

The V call is TRBV18, the J call TRBJ1-1; D gene unclear. Germline CDR1 and CDR2: KGHSH and LQKENI. The V gene lost 1 base and the J gene lost 3 bases, with 6 bases spanning the gap. This CDR3 contains 13 residues. The CDR3 bases are TGTGCCAGCTCACCACAAGACTACACTGAAGCTTTCTTT. Protein: CASSPQDYTEAFF.

J is TRBJ2-7 and V is TRBV28; 8 positions agree with TRBD2. The CDR3 runs 17 residues. Germline assignment: CDR1 MDHEN and CDR2 SYDVKM. Trimming removed 1 base from V and 0 bases from J; junction bases left unmatched: 8. CDR3 in DNA: TGTGCCAGCAGTTTATTGAGCGAGCGGGGGAGCTCCTACGAGCAGTACTTC. Translated, it gives CASSLLSERGSSYEQYF.

The chain couples TRBV28 to TRBJ2-7; TRBD2 might be the D (6 bases). Germline V lookup: CDR1 MDHEN, CDR2 SYDVKM. V shed 4 bases and J shed 2 bases, with 9 bases lying between them. This CDR3 is built from 13 residues. CDR3 bases: TGTGCCAGCAGTTGGGGGGAAGCCTACGAGCAGTACGTC. Translating it yields CASSWGEAYEQYV.

The chain joins TRBV4-1 to TRBJ1-2, with D hard to call. Deletions cut 1 base from V and 4 bases from J, with 13 bases between. The CDR3 length is 15 residues. Germline V gene sequence: CDR1 MGHRA, CDR2 YSYEKL. CDR3 protein: CASSQGYAGAYGYTF. CDR3 DNA: TGCGCCAGCAGCCAAGGGTACGCAGGCGCCTATGGCTACACCTTC.